These 26 T cell receptor beta chains came from one sample sequenced in a study of monozygotic twins with inflammatory bowel disease. After re-calling the 5' RACE reads, TCRdb lists one entry per CDR3 protein, DNA absent. The repertoire shows more than 300,000 distinct CDR3 sequences; the top ten hold 2.6%. Sequences were obtained from blood. These receptors originate from a human donor with ulcerative colitis or Crohn's disease, or a healthy co-twin of an affected twin (not recorded which).

This chain connects TRBV12-3 or TRBV12-4 to TRBJ1-5. This CDR3 has 14 residues. This CDR3 is CASSFVAGNQPQHF.

The chain couples TRBV7-3 to TRBJ2-3. Germline lookup yields CDR1 SGHTA and CDR2 FQGTGA. The CDR3 extends over 15 amino acids. CDR3 in amino acids: CASSSQAASTDTQYF.

The chain is built from TRBV6-4 and TRBJ2-1; TCRdb designates TRBD1, a call that cannot be tested without DNA. This CDR3 region has 12 residues. Germline-derived CDR1 and CDR2 are MRHNA and SNTAGT. CDR3 amino acids: CASSDSGGEQFF.

This chain uses TRBV20-1 with TRBJ1-3; checking the TCRdb D call of TRBD1 is not possible without DNA. CDR3 size: 15 residues. Germline CDR1 DFQATT, CDR2 SNEGSKA (reference sequence). CDR3 loop: CSARDQRGTGIIIYF.

The rearrangement links TRBV5-1 to TRBJ1-2; TCRdb picks TRBD1, but there is no DNA to check that call. The CDR3 runs 15 residues. In germline, CDR1 is SGHRS, CDR2 YFSETQ. The CDR3 sequence: CASKGVLSQSYGYTF.

The CDR3 reads CASSVAGFGTDTQYF. The rearrangement links TRBV5-1 to TRBJ2-3; TCRdb's D gene call, TRBD2, goes unchecked for lack of DNA. This CDR3 is built from 15 residues. The germline CDR1 and CDR2 sequences are SGHRS and YFSETQ.

This chain uses TRBV11-3 with TRBJ2-1; with no DNA, the TCRdb D assignment of TRBD2 cannot be verified. Looked up from germline, CDR1 is SGHNT and CDR2 is YENEEA. The CDR3 sequence is 12 residues long. This chain's CDR3 is CASSLPTTPQFF.

This CDR3 reads CASSLSVGSGAYEQYF. This chain joins TRBV5-1 and TRBJ2-7. The length of the CDR3 is 16 residues. CDR1 is SGHRS, CDR2 YFSETQ, per germline.

J is TRBJ1-5 and V is TRBV12-3 or TRBV12-4; TCRdb's assignment of TRBD1 cannot be checked, as there is no DNA. The CDR3 runs 13 residues. CDR3 amino acids: CASTQDRFQPQHF.

CDR3 amino acids: CASSKDSYTDTQYF. This sequence joins TRBV5-1 and TRBJ2-3; TCRdb indicates TRBD1, and absent DNA this call remains unverified. Per the germline V gene, CDR1 is SGHRS and CDR2 is YFSETQ. This CDR3 is built from 14 residues.

The CDR3 protein is CASSPRGGGQETQYF. The chain joins TRBV5-4 to TRBJ2-5; TCRdb reports TRBD1, a call that lacks DNA to check it against. The germline V gene encodes CDR1 SGHNT and CDR2 YYREEE (reference sequence). The CDR3 contains 15 residues.

CDR3 region: CAIINRNTEAFF. The chain combines TRBV19 with TRBJ1-1. The CDR3 is made up of 12 amino acids. Germline lookup yields CDR1 LNHDA and CDR2 SQIVND (reference sequence).

The J gene is TRBJ1-6, the V gene TRBV12-3 or TRBV12-4; lacking DNA, the TRBD1 call made by TCRdb goes unchecked. The CDR3 has 16 amino acids. CDR3 residues: CASSLSGTASNSPLHF.

The V call is TRBV29-1, the J call TRBJ2-7. The CDR3 is made up of 15 amino acids. Germline V CDR1 and CDR2: SQVTM, ANQGSEA. The CDR3 spells CSVEDPRGLSYEQYF.

The chain carries TRBV5-4 and TRBJ2-5; TCRdb designates TRBD1, a call that cannot be tested without DNA. Germline V gene lookup returns CDR1 SGHNT and CDR2 YYREEE (reference sequence). The CDR3 contains 16 residues. The CDR3 here is CASSFPPPGAKETQYF.

The chain combines TRBV5-1 with TRBJ1-1. Germline assignment: CDR1 SGHRS and CDR2 YFSETQ. The CDR3 contains 13 residues. The CDR3 is CASSTPGNTEAFF.

The chain is built from TRBV5-1 and TRBJ1-6. Germline CDR1 reads SGHRS; CDR2 reads YFSETQ. The CDR3 has 16 residues. This chain's CDR3 is CASSTYSGGQNSPLHF.

The rearrangement uses TRBV29-1 and TRBJ1-1; TCRdb's assignment of TRBD1 cannot be checked, as there is no DNA. CDR3 length equals 12 residues. The germline V gene has CDR1 SQVTM and CDR2 ANQGSEA. The CDR3 reads CSVEGQGWEAFF.

The J gene is TRBJ2-1, the V gene TRBV20-1; absent DNA, TCRdb's TRBD2 call cannot be checked. From germline, CDR1 is DFQATT and CDR2 SNEGSKA (reference sequence). CDR3 size: 16 residues. The CDR3: CSAATTSGGAFSEQFF.

The rearrangement uses TRBV5-1 and TRBJ2-7; TCRdb's assignment of TRBD2 cannot be checked, as there is no DNA. CDR1 and CDR2 from the germline V gene are SGHRS and YFSETQ. The CDR3 is 14 residues long. CDR3 protein: CASSLDGRASEQYF.

This sequence joins TRBV5-1 and TRBJ1-1. The CDR3 extends over 13 amino acids. CDR1 SGHRS and CDR2 YFSETQ come from the germline V gene. This CDR3 reads CASSFKAGTEAFF.

The chain is built from TRBV5-1 and TRBJ1-6. CDR3 size: 15 residues. Germline-derived CDR1 and CDR2 are SGHRS and YFSETQ. The CDR3 is CASSLQWGGNSPLHF.

The chain joins TRBV7-2 to TRBJ2-2. The CDR3 is made up of 13 amino acids. CDR1 SGHTA and CDR2 FQGNSA come from the germline V gene. The CDR3 sequence: CASSSTNTGELFF.

The chain links TRBV7-7 to TRBJ2-1; no DNA is available, so the TRBD2 call from TCRdb remains unchecked. This CDR3 contains 13 residues. Germline V gene sequence: CDR1 SSHAT, CDR2 FNYEAQ (reference sequence). CDR3 sequence reads: CASSLVGHDEQFF.

The V and J genes are TRBV4-2 and TRBJ2-2; TCRdb's assignment of TRBD2 cannot be checked, as there is no DNA. CDR1 is LGHNA, CDR2 YNFKEQ, per germline. The CDR3 has 15 residues. CDR3 in amino acids: CASSPYEGPTGELFF.

J is TRBJ2-1 and V is TRBV5-1; no DNA is available, so the TRBD1 call from TCRdb remains unchecked. Germline V CDR1 and CDR2: SGHRS, YFSETQ. This CDR3 contains 16 residues. Here the CDR3 reads CASSLDPGSSYNEQFF. Based on the CDR3 plus reference TRBV5-1 and TRBJ2-1, the full variable domain is KAGVTQTPRYLIKTRGQQVTLSCSPISGHRSVSWYQQTPGQGLQFLFEYFSETQRNKGNFPGRFSGRQFSNSRSEMNVSTLELGDSALYLCASSLDPGSSYNEQFFGPGTRLTVL.